Listed below are T cell receptor beta chains from one sample, sequenced in a study of shared clonotypes between healthy human individuals. Profiled with immunoSEQ multiplex PCR; TCRdb holds only in-frame clones, not every one. The sample consists of more than 1.2 million clones, approximately 98.5% of them appearing once. Source material: naive CD4+ T cells sorted from blood. All receptors derive from a man aged 30 to 39 in good health. Each CDR3 is given with its conserved first and last residue.

>TRBV14
CASSQNPANTGELFF
>TRBV7-8
CASSLAAETTDTQYF
>TRBV27
CASSFPLLESQYNEQFF
>TRBV10-3
CAIRDSRGDEQFF
>TRBV27
CASRGLAGAHEQFF
>TRBV30
CAWSVHLVGGEQYF
>TRBV9
CASYGDYEQYF
>TRBV18
CASSPRTSVNEQFF
>TRBV6-5
CASSYGTGEKLFF
>TRBV29-1
CSVREIGGGELFF
>TRBV7-9
CASSPGDRVGNQPQHF
>TRBV2
CASSDWSSYNEQFF
>TRBV11-2
CASSVGLAGNEQFF
>TRBV30
CAWSVYDTEAFF
>TRBV9
CASSVAGTGAYEQYF
>TRBV5-1
CASSPNSLADVPDTQYF
>TRBV7-9
CASGPQGFNQPQHF
>TRBV7-2
CASSLTQGTPTEAFF
>TRBV5-1
CASSLLGSGANVLTF
>TRBV20-1
CSASDFRGYTF
>TRBV4-1
CASSHGQGRGGTEAFF
>TRBV5-1
CASSLAELAVGKRTQYF
>TRBV6-5
CASSRQGGTEAFF
>TRBV10-2
CASSESKGGGHDFF
>TRBV5-4
CASTSKDGSYEQYF
>TRBV5-1
CASSGAGRETQYF
>TRBV9
CASSKEGGNQPQHF